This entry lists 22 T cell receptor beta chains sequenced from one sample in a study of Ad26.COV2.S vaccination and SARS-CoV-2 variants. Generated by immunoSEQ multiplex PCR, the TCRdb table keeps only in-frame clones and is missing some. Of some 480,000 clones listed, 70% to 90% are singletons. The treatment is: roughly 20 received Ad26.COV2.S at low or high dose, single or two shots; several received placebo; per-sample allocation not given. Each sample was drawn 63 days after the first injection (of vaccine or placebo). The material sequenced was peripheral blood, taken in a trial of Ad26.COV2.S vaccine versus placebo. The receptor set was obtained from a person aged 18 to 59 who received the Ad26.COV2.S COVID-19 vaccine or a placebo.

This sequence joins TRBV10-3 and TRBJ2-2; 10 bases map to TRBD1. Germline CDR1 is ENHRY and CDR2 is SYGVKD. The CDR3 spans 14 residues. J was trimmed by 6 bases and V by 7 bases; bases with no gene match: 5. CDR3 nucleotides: TGTGCCATCAAAGGGACAGGGGAGGCCGGGGAGCTGTTTTTT. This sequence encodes CAIKGTGEAGELFF.

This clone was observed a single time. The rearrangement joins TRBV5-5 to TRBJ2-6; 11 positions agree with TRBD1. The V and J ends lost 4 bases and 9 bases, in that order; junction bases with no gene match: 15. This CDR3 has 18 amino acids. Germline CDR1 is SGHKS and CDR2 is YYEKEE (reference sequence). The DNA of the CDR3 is TGTGCCAGCAGCCCCGGGACAGGGGGTTCGGTCCAGGGCAACGTCCTGACTTTC. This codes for CASSPGTGGSVQGNVLTF.

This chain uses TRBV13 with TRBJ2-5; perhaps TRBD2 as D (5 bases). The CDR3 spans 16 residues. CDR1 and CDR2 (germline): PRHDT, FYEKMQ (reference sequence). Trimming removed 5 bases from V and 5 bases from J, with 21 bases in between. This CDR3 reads CASSPHGGASPETQYF. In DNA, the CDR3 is TGTGCCAGCAGCCCCCACGGAGGAGCCTCCCCCGAGACCCAGTACTTC. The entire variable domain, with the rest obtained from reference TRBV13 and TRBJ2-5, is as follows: AAGVIQSPRHLIKEKRETATLKCYPIPRHDTVYWYQQGPGQDPQFLISFYEKMQSDKGSIPDRFSAQQFSDYHSELNMSSLELGDSALYFCASSPHGGASPETQYFGPGTRLLVL.

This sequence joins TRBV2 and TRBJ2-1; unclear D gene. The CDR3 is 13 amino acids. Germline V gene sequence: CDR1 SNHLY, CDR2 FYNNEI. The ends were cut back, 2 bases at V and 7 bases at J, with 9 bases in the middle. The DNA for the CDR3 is TGTGCCAGCAGTGAAACTTTTTTGAATGAGCAGTTCTTC. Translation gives CASSETFLNEQFF.

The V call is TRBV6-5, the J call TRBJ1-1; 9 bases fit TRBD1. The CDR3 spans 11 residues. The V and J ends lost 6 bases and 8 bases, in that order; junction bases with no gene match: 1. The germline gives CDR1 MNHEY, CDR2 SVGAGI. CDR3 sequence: CASRDRGEAFF. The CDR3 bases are TGTGCCAGCAGGGACAGGGGCGAAGCTTTCTTT.

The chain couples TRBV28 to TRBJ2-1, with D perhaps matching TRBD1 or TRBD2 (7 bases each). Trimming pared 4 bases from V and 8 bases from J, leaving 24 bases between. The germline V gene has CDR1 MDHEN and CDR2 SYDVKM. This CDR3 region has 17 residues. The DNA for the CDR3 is TGTGCCAGCAGTTCGGGAGGACACAGGGGAAGTGCCTATGAGCAGTTCTTC. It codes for CASSSGGHRGSAYEQFF.

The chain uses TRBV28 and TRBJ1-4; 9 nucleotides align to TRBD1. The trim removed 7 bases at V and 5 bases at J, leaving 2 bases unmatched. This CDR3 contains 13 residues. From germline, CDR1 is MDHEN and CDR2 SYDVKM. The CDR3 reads CASTDRGNEKLFF. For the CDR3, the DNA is TGTGCCAGCACCGACAGGGGGAATGAAAAACTGTTTTTT.

CDR3 coding DNA: TGTGCCAGCAGTTTATGGGGCCGCGGAAACACCATATATTTT. It codes for CASSLWGRGNTIYF. V gene TRBV28 combines with J gene TRBJ1-3, with D unclear. The CDR3 has 14 amino acids. From germline, CDR1 is MDHEN and CDR2 SYDVKM. Trimming took off 0 bases at V and 4 bases at J, with 7 bases between the two ends.

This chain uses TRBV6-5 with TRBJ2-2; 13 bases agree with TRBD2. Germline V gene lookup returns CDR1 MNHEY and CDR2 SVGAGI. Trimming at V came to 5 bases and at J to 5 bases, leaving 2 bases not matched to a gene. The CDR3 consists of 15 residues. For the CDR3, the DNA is TGTGCCAGCAGTCGGACTAGCGGGAGTACCGGGGAGCTGTTTTTT. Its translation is CASSRTSGSTGELFF.

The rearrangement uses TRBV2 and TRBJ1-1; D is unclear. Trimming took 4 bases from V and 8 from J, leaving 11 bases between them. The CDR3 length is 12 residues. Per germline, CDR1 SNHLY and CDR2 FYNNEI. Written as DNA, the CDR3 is TGTGCCAGCAGTGCGAGGGCAAGGGAAGCTTTCTTT. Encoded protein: CASSARAREAFF.

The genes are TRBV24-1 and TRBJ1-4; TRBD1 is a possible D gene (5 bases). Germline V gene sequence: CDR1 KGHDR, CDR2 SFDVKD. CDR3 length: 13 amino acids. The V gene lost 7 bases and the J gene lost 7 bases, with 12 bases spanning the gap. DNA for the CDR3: TGTGCCACCAGACAGGCGGTTGCTGAAAAACTGTTTTTT. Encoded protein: CATRQAVAEKLFF.

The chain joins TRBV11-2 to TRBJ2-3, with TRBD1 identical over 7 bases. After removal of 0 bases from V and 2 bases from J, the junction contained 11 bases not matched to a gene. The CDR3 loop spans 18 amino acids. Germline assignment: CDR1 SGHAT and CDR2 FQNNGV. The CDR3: CASSLEVDRVGPTDTQYF. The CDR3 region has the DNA TGTGCCAGCAGCTTAGAGGTAGACAGGGTGGGACCCACAGATACGCAGTATTTT.

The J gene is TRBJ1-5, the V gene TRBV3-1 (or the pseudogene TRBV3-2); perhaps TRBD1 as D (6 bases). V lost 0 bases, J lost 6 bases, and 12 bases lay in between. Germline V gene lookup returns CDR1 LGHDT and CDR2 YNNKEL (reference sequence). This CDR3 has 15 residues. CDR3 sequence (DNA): TGTGCCAGCAGCCAAGATGCGGGGGCGGGTCAGCCCCAGCATTTT. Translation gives CASSQDAGAGQPQHF.

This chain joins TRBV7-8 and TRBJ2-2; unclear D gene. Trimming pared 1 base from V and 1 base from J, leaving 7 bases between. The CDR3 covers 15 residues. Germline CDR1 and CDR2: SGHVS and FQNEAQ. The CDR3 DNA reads TGTGCCAGCAGCTTAGGACCGCAGAACACCGGGGAGCTGTTTTTT. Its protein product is CASSLGPQNTGELFF.

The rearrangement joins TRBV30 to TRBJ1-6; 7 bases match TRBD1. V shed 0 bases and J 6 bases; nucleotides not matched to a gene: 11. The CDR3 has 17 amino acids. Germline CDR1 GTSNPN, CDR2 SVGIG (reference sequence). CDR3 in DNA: TGTGCCTGGAGTGTACGGCTTAGACAGGGTAGTAATTCACCCCTCCACTTT. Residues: CAWSVRLRQGSNSPLHF.

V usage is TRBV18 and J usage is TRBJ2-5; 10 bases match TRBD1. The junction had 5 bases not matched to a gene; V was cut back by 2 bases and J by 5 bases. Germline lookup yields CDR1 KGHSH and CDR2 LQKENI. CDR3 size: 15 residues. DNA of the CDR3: TGTGCCAGCTCACCAAGACAGGGGGCAGGGGAGACCCAGTACTTC. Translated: CASSPRQGAGETQYF.

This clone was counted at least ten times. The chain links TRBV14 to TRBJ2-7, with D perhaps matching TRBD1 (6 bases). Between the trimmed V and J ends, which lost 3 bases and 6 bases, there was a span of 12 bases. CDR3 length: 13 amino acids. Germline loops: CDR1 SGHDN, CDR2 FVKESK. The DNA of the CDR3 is TGTGCCAGCAGCCAGACAGGTCCGAGCGAGCAGTACTTC. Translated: CASSQTGPSEQYF.

CDR3 residues: CASSLVTRGVGELFF. The DNA of the CDR3 is TGTGCCAGCAGCTTAGTAACGCGGGGGGTCGGGGAGCTGTTTTTT. The chain uses TRBV7-2 and TRBJ2-2, with 8 bases identical to TRBD2. J gave up 7 bases and V 1 base, and 5 bases lay outside the gene matches. CDR1 and CDR2 from the germline V gene are SGHTA and FQGNSA. The CDR3 is 15 residues long.

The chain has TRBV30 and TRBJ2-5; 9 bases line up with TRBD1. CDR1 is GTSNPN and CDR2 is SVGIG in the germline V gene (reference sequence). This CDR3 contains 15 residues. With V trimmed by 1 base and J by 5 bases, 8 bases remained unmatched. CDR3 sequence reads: CAWSGPETGGETQYF. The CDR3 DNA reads TGTGCCTGGAGTGGGCCCGAGACAGGGGGGGAGACCCAGTACTTC.

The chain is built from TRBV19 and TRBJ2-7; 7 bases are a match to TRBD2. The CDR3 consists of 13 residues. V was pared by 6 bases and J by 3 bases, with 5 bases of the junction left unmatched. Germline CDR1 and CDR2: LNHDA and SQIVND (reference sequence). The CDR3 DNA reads TGTGCCAGTAGCCGGGAGGCCCACTACGAGCAGTACTTC. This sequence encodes CASSREAHYEQYF.

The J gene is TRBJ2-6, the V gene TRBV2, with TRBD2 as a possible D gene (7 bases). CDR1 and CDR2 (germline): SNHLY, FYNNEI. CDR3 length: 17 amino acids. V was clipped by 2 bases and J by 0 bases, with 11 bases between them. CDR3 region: CASSETRGGSGANVLTF. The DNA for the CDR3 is TGTGCCAGCAGTGAAACAAGGGGGGGCTCTGGGGCCAACGTCCTGACTTTC.

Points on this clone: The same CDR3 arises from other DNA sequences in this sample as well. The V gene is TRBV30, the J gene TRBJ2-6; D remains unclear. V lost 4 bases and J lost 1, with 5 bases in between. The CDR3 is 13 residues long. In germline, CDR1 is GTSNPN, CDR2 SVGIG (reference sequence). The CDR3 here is CAWTTSGANVLTF. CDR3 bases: TGTGCCTGGACTACATCTGGGGCCAACGTCCTGACTTTC.